This T cell receptor (beta chain) appears in the sequencing data of a study of identical twins. V dropped 8 bases and J dropped 4; count of bases not matched to a gene: 10. Germline CDR1 KGHSH, CDR2 LQKENI. The CDR3 sequence is 14 residues long. This clonotype has more than one count but fewer than ten. There were only healthy Caucasians among the donors. TCRdb processed the 5' RACE reads anew with MiXCR; each CDR3 protein has one entry. The data contain more than 650,000 distinct CDR3 sequences, around 6% of them singletons. Sequenced sample: naive T cells sorted from blood. This clonotype originated in a man younger than 35 in good health. The V and J genes are TRBV18 and TRBJ1-1; 7 nucleotides align to TRBD1. CDR3 nucleotides: TGTGCCAGCGGAACAGGGGTGGTTTCCACTGAAGCTTTCTTT. It codes for CASGTGVVSTEAFF.